Sequencing of this T cell receptor beta chain was carried out in a study of blood T cells in healthy people across ages. Study-level results: As age increased, TCR beta diversity per million T cells fell in a roughly linear fashion. The percentage of naive T cells correlated strongly with TCR beta diversity. Diversity estimates drawn from one million T cells were deemed underestimates.

PBMCs, at least 6 million per sample, were isolated. The CDR3 has 12 residues. Per the germline V gene, CDR1 is SGHAT and CDR2 is FQDESV (reference sequence). Deletions cut 3 bases from V and 7 bases from J, with 10 bases between. A second PCR, run for roughly 7 to 11 cycles, used a sample-barcoded 5' primer plus a J-beta primer mix. One entry per CDR3 protein, called by TCRdb with MiXCR from the 5' RACE reads. The top ten clones hold approximately 12% of a sample with over 500,000 distinct CDR3 sequences, roughly half of them seen once. Note on this clonotype: Its antigen remains unidentified.

V is TRBV11-1 and J is TRBJ2-7; unclear D gene. The clonotype was recovered from a woman aged 80 or older in good health. Sequencing used blood. The CDR3 DNA reads as TGTGCCAGCAGCTTTGGCCGCTTGGAGCAGTACTTC. As protein: CASSFGRLEQYF.